The 32 T cell receptor beta chains below come from one sample, sequenced in a study of shared clonotypes between healthy human individuals. Assay: immunoSEQ multiplex PCR; the TCRdb copy retains only in-frame clones and omits some. The table includes roughly 2.6 million clones, more than 80% detected once. Sequencing was done on a sample of naive CD4+ T cells sorted from blood. The subset: CD45RA+ positively selected. Receptor source: a man aged 18 to 30 in good health.

The chain joins TRBV2 to TRBJ1-5; D gene ambiguous. The germline V gene has CDR1 SNHLY and CDR2 FYNNEI. The CDR3 consists of 14 residues. Between the trimmed V and J ends, which lost 3 bases and 2 bases, there was a span of 8 bases. The CDR3, as DNA: TGTGCCAGCAGTGAGTTTTGGGGCAATCAGCCCCAGCATTTT. Its protein is CASSEFWGNQPQHF.

The chain uses TRBV10-2 and TRBJ2-3, with 8 nucleotides matching TRBD2. V shed 6 bases and J 4 bases; nucleotides not matched to a gene: 9. Looked up from germline, CDR1 is WSHSY and CDR2 is SAAADI. There are 15 residues in the CDR3. The CDR3 bases are TGCGCCAGCAGCGCCCTTAGCGGGAAGGCAGATACGCAGTATTTT. It yields the protein CASSALSGKADTQYF.

This chain joins TRBV7-2 and TRBJ1-3, with D unresolved. This CDR3 is 16 amino acids long. The V end lost 4 bases, the J end lost 0 bases, and 13 bases lay between the germline ends. Germline values: CDR1 SGHTA, CDR2 FQGNSA. The CDR3 sequence is CASSWLDAFSGNTIYF. The CDR3 nucleotides read TGTGCCAGCAGCTGGTTGGACGCTTTCTCTGGAAACACCATATATTTT.

CDR3 protein: CASRSDRGDYNEQFF. In DNA form, the CDR3 reads TGTGCCAGCAGGAGCGACAGGGGCGACTACAATGAGCAGTTCTTC. The V gene is TRBV6-6, the J gene TRBJ2-1; 8 bases agree with TRBD1. The CDR3 spans 15 residues. Germline loops: CDR1 MNHNY, CDR2 SVGAGI (reference sequence). V lost 6 bases, J lost 3 bases, and 7 bases stayed unmatched.

The rearrangement uses TRBV6-1 and TRBJ2-7; no definite D call. CDR1 MNHNS and CDR2 SASEGT come from the germline V gene. V was cut by 0 bases and J by 0 bases, with 9 bases left in between. This CDR3 comprises 15 residues. The CDR3 here is CASSEAYTVSYEQYF. In nucleotides, the CDR3 is TGTGCCAGCAGTGAAGCCTACACGGTCTCCTACGAGCAGTACTTC.

The chain links TRBV7-9 to TRBJ2-3, with D hard to call. The length of the CDR3 is 16 residues. Germline V gives CDR1 SEHNR, CDR2 FQNEAQ (reference sequence). V lost 1 base and J 0 bases, leaving 11 bases between the germline ends. The CDR3 bases are TGTGCCAGCAGCTTAGGCAGCACACATAGCACAGATACGCAGTATTTT. Translated, it gives CASSLGSTHSTDTQYF.

The V call is TRBV15, the J call TRBJ1-5; D remains unclear. V lost 1 base and J lost 7, with 8 bases in between. Germline V gene lookup returns CDR1 LNHNV and CDR2 YYDKDF (reference sequence). The length of the CDR3 is 13 residues. CDR3 residues: CATSRGRRQPQHF. The DNA for the CDR3 is TGTGCCACCAGCAGAGGACGGCGGCAGCCCCAGCATTTT.

This clone was recorded only once. The chain is built from TRBV5-1 and TRBJ2-3, with a weak D call TRBD2 (6 bases). The CDR3 spans 18 residues. Between the trimmed V and J ends, which lost 1 base and 4 bases, there was a span of 22 bases. CDR1 is SGHRS, CDR2 YFSETQ, per germline. The CDR3 DNA reads as TGCGCCAGCAGCTTGATATCGATTGTTGGCGGGACTGCAGATACGCAGTATTTT. Protein sequence: CASSLISIVGGTADTQYF.

The CDR3 here is CAWSVAGGVEQYF. The CDR3 nucleotides read TGTGCCTGGAGTGTCGCGGGAGGGGTCGAGCAGTACTTC. The chain is built from TRBV30 and TRBJ2-5; TRBD2 matches at 9 bases. TRBJ2-7 matches the DNA end more closely, so the J call is doubtful. The CDR3 covers 13 residues. Germline V gene sequence: CDR1 GTSNPN, CDR2 SVGIG (reference sequence).

J is TRBJ1-2 and V is TRBV25-1, with a weak D call TRBD1 (6 bases). V was pared by 5 bases and J by 4 bases, with 14 bases between. The CDR3 totals 14 residues. Per the germline V gene, CDR1 is MGHDK and CDR2 is SYGVNS. The CDR3 is CASSPSGAPYGYTF. CDR3 DNA: TGTGCCAGCAGTCCCTCAGGGGCTCCCTATGGCTACACCTTC.

Of note for this clone: The same CDR3 can be traced to other DNA sequences in this sample. The V gene is TRBV5-1, the J gene TRBJ1-4; TRBD1 agrees at 7 bases. The ends lost 0 bases at V and 0 bases at J; junction bases unmatched: 2. Germline-derived CDR1 and CDR2 are SGHRS and YFSETQ. This CDR3 comprises 16 residues. The CDR3 sequence is CASSLAGGATNEKLFF. As DNA, the CDR3 is TGCGCCAGCAGCTTGGCAGGGGGTGCAACTAATGAAAAACTGTTTTTT.

J is TRBJ2-3 and V is TRBV11-2; D is unclear. The CDR3 has 10 amino acids. With 5 bases removed from V and 8 bases from J, the gap between germline ends came to 5 bases. Germline V gives CDR1 SGHAT, CDR2 FQNNGV. In DNA form, the CDR3 reads TGTGCCAGCAGCGAACTTACGCAGTATTTT. It yields the protein CASSELTQYF.

The rearrangement uses TRBV30 and TRBJ2-5, with a weak D call TRBD1 (6 bases). V was cut by 2 bases and J by 5 bases, with 12 bases left in between. Germline V lookup: CDR1 GTSNPN, CDR2 SVGIG (reference sequence). This CDR3 region has 13 residues. The CDR3 DNA follows: TGTGCCTGGAGTTACGACAGGCTGGAGACCCAGTACTTC. As protein: CAWSYDRLETQYF.

V gene TRBV4-3 combines with J gene TRBJ2-7, with 10 bases lining up with TRBD2. The J segment lost 0 bases and the V segment lost 1 base, leaving 3 bases of the junction unmatched. This CDR3 has 16 amino acids. Germline values: CDR1 LGHNA, CDR2 YSLEER. This CDR3 reads CASSQALAGSSYEQYF. The CDR3 bases are TGCGCCAGCAGCCAAGCACTAGCGGGGAGCTCCTACGAGCAGTACTTC.

The sample holds one count of this clone. The CDR3 here is CASSLVRVLSYEQYF. The CDR3 nucleotides read TGTGCCAGCTCACTAGTCAGGGTCCTCTCCTACGAGCAGTACTTC. This rearrangement joins TRBV28 to TRBJ2-7, with D perhaps matching TRBD1 or TRBD2 (5 bases each). V lost 8 bases and J lost 0, with 17 bases in between. The V gene's germline CDR1 is MDHEN and CDR2 SYDVKM. The CDR3 has 15 amino acids.

The chain combines TRBV5-1 with TRBJ1-6; TRBD1 might be the D (5 bases). The CDR3 runs to 16 residues. CDR1 and CDR2 (germline): SGHRS, YFSETQ. Trimming stripped 6 bases from V and 7 bases from J, with 20 bases between. CDR3 sequence: CASTWGTGGVNSPLHF. The CDR3 region has the DNA TGCGCCAGCACCTGGGGGACCGGAGGGGTAAATTCACCCCTCCACTTT.

This clone appeared once. Germline and junction disagree at one end, which may indicate a read error. The chain is built from TRBV2 and TRBJ2-7; D is tentatively TRBD1 or TRBD2 (6 bases each). Germline V lookup: CDR1 SNHLY, CDR2 FYNNEI. CDR3 length: 14 amino acids. The CDR3 spells CVSKTGTSPYEQYF. The CDR3 nucleotides are TGTGTCAGCAAAACAGGGACTTCGCCCTACGAGCAGTACTTC.

The gene calls are TRBV19 and TRBJ2-3; D is perhaps TRBD2 (7 bases). Germline CDR1 LNHDA, CDR2 SQIVND (reference sequence). V gave up 10 bases and J gave up 6 bases, with 20 bases separating them. This CDR3 has 14 amino acids. This CDR3 reads CATQRGASLDTQYF. The CDR3 region has the DNA TGTGCCACCCAACGGGGGGCTTCGTTGGATACGCAGTATTTT. The variable domain in full, with the rest retrieved from reference TRBV19 and TRBJ2-3, is DGGITQSPKYLFRKEGQNVTLSCEQNLNHDAMYWYRQDPGQGLRLIYYSQIVNDFQKGDIAEGYSVSREKKESFPLTVTSAQKNPTAFYLCATQRGASLDTQYFGPGTRLTVL.

This rearrangement joins TRBV9 to TRBJ2-3; 7 bases map to TRBD2. The CDR3 extends over 19 amino acids. The germline V gene has CDR1 SGDLS and CDR2 YYNGEE. The J segment lost 1 base and the V segment lost 0 bases, leaving 14 bases of the junction unmatched. This chain's CDR3 is CASSVGWEGSTGGTDTQYF. The DNA of the CDR3 is TGTGCCAGCAGCGTAGGGTGGGAGGGATCCACCGGGGGCACAGATACGCAGTATTTT.

Comment on this clone: The sample carries other DNA sequences with the same CDR3. The chain combines TRBV5-6 with TRBJ2-3; D gene unclear. The V end lost 4 bases, the J end lost 5 bases, and 5 bases lay between the germline ends. CDR3 length: 11 residues. Germline CDR1 SGHDT, CDR2 YYEEEE. This CDR3 reads CASSLKDTQYF. Written as DNA, the CDR3 is TGTGCCAGCAGCCTGAAAGATACGCAGTATTTT.

The V and J genes are TRBV19 and TRBJ2-4; 8 bases are shared with TRBD1. The CDR3 extends over 14 amino acids. Looked up from germline, CDR1 is LNHDA and CDR2 is SQIVND (reference sequence). The V segment lost 7 bases and the J segment 7 bases; nucleotides outside the gene matches: 9. Written as DNA, the CDR3 is TGTGCCAGTACCCTCGGACAGGGTTGGAACATTCAGTACTTC. It is translated as CASTLGQGWNIQYF. Filled out from reference TRBV19 and TRBJ2-4, the complete variable domain reads DGGITQSPKYLFRKEGQNVTLSCEQNLNHDAMYWYRQDPGQGLRLIYYSQIVNDFQKGDIAEGYSVSREKKESFPLTVTSAQKNPTAFYLCASTLGQGWNIQYFGAGTRLSVL.

The chain has TRBV27 and TRBJ2-1; 13 bases are a match to TRBD2. Unmatched junction bases numbered 14, after V lost 1 base and J lost 8 bases. Germline loops: CDR1 MNHEY, CDR2 SMNVEV (reference sequence). The CDR3 loop spans 19 amino acids. Here the CDR3 DNA reads TGTGCCAGCAGTTTATGGACCTCCCGGACTAGCGGGGGTGTCCATGAGCAGTTCTTC. Its protein product is CASSLWTSRTSGGVHEQFF.

The rearrangement links TRBV5-1 to TRBJ1-6, with D possibly being TRBD1 (6 bases). V was shortened by 7 bases and J by 0 bases, with 14 bases between the two germline ends. This CDR3 has 16 residues. Looked up from germline, CDR1 is SGHRS and CDR2 is YFSETQ. CDR3 sequence reads: CASGAGANSYNSPLHF. The CDR3 DNA follows: TGCGCCAGCGGGGCAGGGGCGAACTCCTATAATTCACCCCTCCACTTT.

The chain recombines TRBV10-2 with TRBJ2-7, with D perhaps TRBD2 (5 bases). CDR1 and CDR2 from the germline V gene are WSHSY and SAAADI. This CDR3 spans 14 amino acids. The V and J ends lost 7 bases and 7 bases respectively, with 20 bases between them. The CDR3 nucleotides read TGCGCCAGCACCGCCGGACTCTCTGGGTCGGAGCAGTACTTC. This translates into CASTAGLSGSEQYF.

The chain recombines TRBV28 with TRBJ1-5, with D possibly TRBD1 on 5 matching bases. V shed 4 bases and J shed 5 bases, with 15 bases lying between them. Germline V gene lookup returns CDR1 MDHEN and CDR2 SYDVKM. The CDR3 spans 15 residues. The CDR3 loop is CASSSPTASDQPQHF. DNA for the CDR3: TGTGCCAGCAGTTCCCCGACAGCATCGGATCAGCCCCAGCATTTT.

The rearrangement joins TRBV11-3 to TRBJ2-5; D could derive from TRBD1 or TRBD2 (5 bases each). Germline assignment: CDR1 SGHNT and CDR2 YENEEA. V gave up 5 bases and J gave up 5 bases, with 27 bases separating them. The CDR3 totals 18 residues. The CDR3 here is CASSRGGYREGEKETQYF. CDR3 DNA sequence: TGTGCCAGCAGCCGCGGCGGGTACCGGGAAGGGGAAAAGGAGACCCAGTACTTC.

This chain joins TRBV18 and TRBJ2-5; D unclear. Trimming removed 4 bases from V and 1 base from J, with 10 bases in between. CDR1 KGHSH and CDR2 LQKENI come from the germline V gene. This CDR3 is built from 14 residues. The CDR3 bases are TGTGCCAGCTCACGGGTTAGATCCCAAGAGACCCAGTACTTC. Its translation: CASSRVRSQETQYF.

V is TRBV6-1 and J is TRBJ1-5; 10 bases line up with TRBD1. Germline V gene lookup returns CDR1 MNHNS and CDR2 SASEGT. The CDR3 loop spans 17 amino acids. The J segment lost 6 bases and the V segment lost 3 bases, leaving 11 bases of the junction unmatched. CDR3 nucleotide sequence: TGTGCCAGCAGTGAGACCAAACCGGGACAGGGGCCTCAGCCCCAGCATTTT. The encoded protein is CASSETKPGQGPQPQHF.

The gene calls are TRBV6-5 and TRBJ1-5, with 8 bases that match TRBD1. The CDR3 has 14 amino acids. Germline CDR1 reads MNHEY; CDR2 reads SVGAGI. With 2 bases clipped from V and 5 bases from J, the junction kept 2 bases outside the gene matches. The CDR3 coding sequence is TGTGCCAGCAGTTACAAGACAGGGGATCAGCCCCAGCATTTT. This translates into CASSYKTGDQPQHF.

For the CDR3, the DNA is TGCGCCAGCAGCCAAGAGCGGACAGGGTATGGAAACACCATATATTTT. It translates to CASSQERTGYGNTIYF. V gene TRBV4-1 combines with J gene TRBJ1-3; 8 bases map to TRBD1. Germline V gene lookup returns CDR1 MGHRA and CDR2 YSYEKL. This CDR3 has 16 residues. After removal of 0 bases from V and 3 bases from J, the junction contained 4 bases not matched to a gene.

V and J are TRBV30 and TRBJ2-5; tentative D call: TRBD1 (6 bases). The germline V gene encodes CDR1 GTSNPN and CDR2 SVGIG (reference sequence). CDR3 size: 13 residues. V lost 2 bases and J 5 bases, leaving 12 bases between the germline ends. CDR3 sequence reads: CAWSSGVTETQYF. The CDR3 DNA reads as TGTGCCTGGAGTTCAGGGGTAACGGAGACCCAGTACTTC.

The chain recombines TRBV5-1 with TRBJ2-7; 7 positions agree with TRBD2. CDR1 SGHRS and CDR2 YFSETQ come from the germline V gene. J was trimmed by 4 bases and V by 7 bases; bases with no gene match: 14. There are 15 residues in the CDR3. In DNA, the CDR3 is TGCGCCAGCGCGACGGGTGCGGGAGAATCTTACGAGCAGTACTTC. Translation: CASATGAGESYEQYF.